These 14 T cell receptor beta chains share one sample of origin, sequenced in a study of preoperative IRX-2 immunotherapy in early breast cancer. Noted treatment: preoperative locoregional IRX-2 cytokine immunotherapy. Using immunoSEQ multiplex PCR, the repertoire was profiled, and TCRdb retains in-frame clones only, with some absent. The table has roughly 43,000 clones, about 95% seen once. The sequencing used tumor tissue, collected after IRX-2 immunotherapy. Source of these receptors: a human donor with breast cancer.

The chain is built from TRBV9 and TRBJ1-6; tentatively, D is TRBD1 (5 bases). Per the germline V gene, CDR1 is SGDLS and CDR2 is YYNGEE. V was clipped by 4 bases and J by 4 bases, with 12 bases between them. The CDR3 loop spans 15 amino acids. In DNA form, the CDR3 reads TGTGCCAGCAGCACGGCAGGGTCTTATAATTCACCCCTCCACTTT. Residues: CASSTAGSYNSPLHF. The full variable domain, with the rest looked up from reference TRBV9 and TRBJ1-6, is DSGVTQTPKHLITATGQRVTLRCSPRSGDLSVYWYQQSLDQGLQFLIQYYNGEERAKGNILERFSAQQFPDLHSELNLSSLELGDSALYFCASSTAGSYNSPLHFGNGTRLTVT.

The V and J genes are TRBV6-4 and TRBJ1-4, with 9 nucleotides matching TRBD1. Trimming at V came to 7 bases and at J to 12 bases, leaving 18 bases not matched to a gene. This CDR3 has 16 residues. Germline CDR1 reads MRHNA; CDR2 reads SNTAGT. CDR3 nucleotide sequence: TGTGCCAGCACATCCCATGAATCGGGACAGGGCTTGGAACTGTTTTTT. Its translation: CASTSHESGQGLELFF.

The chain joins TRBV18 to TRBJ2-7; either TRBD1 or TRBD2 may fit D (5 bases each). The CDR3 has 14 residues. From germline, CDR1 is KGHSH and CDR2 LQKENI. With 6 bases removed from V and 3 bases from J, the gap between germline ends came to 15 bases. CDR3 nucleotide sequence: TGTGCCAGCTCCCCGAACCCAGGGAGCTACGAGCAGTACTTC. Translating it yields CASSPNPGSYEQYF.

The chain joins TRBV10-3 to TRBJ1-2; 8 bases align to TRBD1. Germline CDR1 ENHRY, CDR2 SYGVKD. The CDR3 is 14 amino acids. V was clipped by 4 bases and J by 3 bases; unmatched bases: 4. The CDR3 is CAISAGGADYGYTF. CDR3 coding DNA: TGTGCCATCAGTGCAGGGGGCGCAGACTATGGCTACACCTTC.

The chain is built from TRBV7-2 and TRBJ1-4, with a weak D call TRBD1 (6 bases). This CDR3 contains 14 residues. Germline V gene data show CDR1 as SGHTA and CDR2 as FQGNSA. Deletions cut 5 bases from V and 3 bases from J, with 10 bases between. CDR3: CASSPHRANEKLFF. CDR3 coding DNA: TGTGCCAGCAGCCCCCACAGGGCTAATGAAAAACTGTTTTTT. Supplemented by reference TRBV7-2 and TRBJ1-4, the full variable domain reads GAGVSQSPSNKVTEKGKDVELRCDPISGHTALYWYRQSLGQGLEFLIYFQGNSAPDKSGLPSDRFSAERTGGSVSTLTIQRTQQEDSAVYLCASSPHRANEKLFFGSGTQLSVL.

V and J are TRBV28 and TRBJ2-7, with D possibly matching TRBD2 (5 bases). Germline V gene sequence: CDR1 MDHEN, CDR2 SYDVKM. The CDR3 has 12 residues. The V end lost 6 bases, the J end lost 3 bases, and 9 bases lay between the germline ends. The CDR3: CASSSDFYEQYF. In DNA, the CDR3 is TGTGCCAGCAGCTCGGACTTCTACGAGCAGTACTTC.

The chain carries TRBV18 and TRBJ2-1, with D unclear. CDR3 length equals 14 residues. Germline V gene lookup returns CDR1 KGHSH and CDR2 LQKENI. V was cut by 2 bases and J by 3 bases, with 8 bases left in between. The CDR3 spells CASSPSILYNEQFF. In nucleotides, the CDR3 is TGTGCCAGCTCACCATCGATTCTCTACAATGAGCAGTTCTTC.

The DNA for the CDR3 is TGTGCCAGCAGCGTGGGACTAGCGGGGGGGGAGCTGTTTTTT. This gives the protein CASSVGLAGGELFF. The rearrangement uses TRBV9 and TRBJ2-2; 13 bases match TRBD2. This CDR3 is 14 amino acids long. Germline V gene lookup returns CDR1 SGDLS and CDR2 YYNGEE. V was pared by 2 bases and J by 8 bases, with 0 bases of the junction left unmatched.

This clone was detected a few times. CDR3 DNA sequence: TGTGCCAGTAGTATTGGCACCAACGCCCTTGGTGAGCAGTTCTTC. It specifies CASSIGTNALGEQFF. The chain combines TRBV19 with TRBJ2-1; no reliable D call. The CDR3 is made up of 15 amino acids. The V gene lost 3 bases and the J gene lost 9 bases, with 18 bases spanning the gap. The germline gives CDR1 LNHDA, CDR2 SQIVND (reference sequence).

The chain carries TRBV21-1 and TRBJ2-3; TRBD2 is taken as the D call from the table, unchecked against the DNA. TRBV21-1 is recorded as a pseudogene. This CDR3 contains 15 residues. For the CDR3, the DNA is TGTGCCAGCAGTCCTACCGGGACTAGCTCGGATACGCAGTATTTT. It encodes CASSPTGTSSDTQYF.

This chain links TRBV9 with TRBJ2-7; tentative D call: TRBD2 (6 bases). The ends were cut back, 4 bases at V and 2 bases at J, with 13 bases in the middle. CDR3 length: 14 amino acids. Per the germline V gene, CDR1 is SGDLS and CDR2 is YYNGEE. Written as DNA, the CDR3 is TGTGCCAGCAGCCCCCACGGAGGGCCCTACGAGCAGTACTTC. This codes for CASSPHGGPYEQYF.

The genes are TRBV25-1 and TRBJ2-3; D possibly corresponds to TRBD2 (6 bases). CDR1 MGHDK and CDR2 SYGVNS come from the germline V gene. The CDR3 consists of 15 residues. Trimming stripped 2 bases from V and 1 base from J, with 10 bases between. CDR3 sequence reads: CASSEQLARTDTQYF. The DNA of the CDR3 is TGTGCCAGCAGTGAACAACTAGCTCGCACAGATACGCAGTATTTT.

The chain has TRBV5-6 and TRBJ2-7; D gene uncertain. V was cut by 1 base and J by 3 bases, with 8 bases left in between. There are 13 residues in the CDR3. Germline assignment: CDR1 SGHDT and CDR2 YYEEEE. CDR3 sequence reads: CASSLIQDYEQYF. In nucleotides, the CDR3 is TGTGCCAGCAGCTTGATCCAGGACTACGAGCAGTACTTC.

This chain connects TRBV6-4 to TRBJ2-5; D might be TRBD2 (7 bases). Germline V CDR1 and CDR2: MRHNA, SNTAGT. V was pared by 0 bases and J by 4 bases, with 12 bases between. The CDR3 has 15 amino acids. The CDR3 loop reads CASSDSEGGGETQYF. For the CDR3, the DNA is TGTGCCAGCAGTGACTCGGAGGGGGGGGGAGAGACCCAGTACTTC.